This is a list of T cell receptor beta chains from one sample in a study of molecular identifiers for immune sequencing clone quantification. TCRdb reprocessed the PCR reads with MiXCR, giving one entry per CDR3 protein. The sample lists about 510,000 distinct CDR3 sequences, roughly 25% seen once, with around 0.78% in the top ten. Source material: naive CD8+ T cells from blood, with Jurkat cell RNA spiked in. All receptors derive from a human donor in good health. Some libraries in this study had Jurkat cell RNA spiked in. The CDR3 runs from the conserved cysteine through the conserved F or W. The D gene is left open where the match is weak. Size values are once, few and many counts, or a class for expanded clones, and some rows have none.

D: .
V: TRBV29-1
size: .
length: 12
J: TRBJ1-1
CDR3: CSVVQLGTEAFF
DNA: TGCAGCGTAGTACAACTGGGCACTGAAGCTTTCTTT

D: TRBD1
V: TRBV4-1
size: .
length: 16
J: TRBJ2-7
CDR3: CASSQGLHDRAYEQYF
DNA: TGCGCCAGCAGCCAAGGACTTCACGACAGGGCCTACGAGCAGTACTTC

D: TRBD2
V: TRBV4-3
size: .
length: 17
J: TRBJ2-1
CDR3: CASSQEFAGAAYNEQFF
DNA: TGCGCCAGCAGCCAAGAGTTTGCGGGAGCCGCCTACAATGAGCAGTTCTTC

D: .
V: TRBV11-2
size: few
length: 16
J: TRBJ2-3
CDR3: CASSSSFQRGTDTQYF
DNA: TGTGCCAGCAGCTCTTCCTTCCAGCGGGGCACAGATACGCAGTATTTT

D: .
V: TRBV4-3
size: many
length: 15
J: TRBJ1-3
CDR3: CASSQDRESGNTIYF
DNA: TGCGCCAGCAGCCAAGATAGGGAATCTGGAAACACCATATATTTT

D: .
V: TRBV11-2
size: .
length: 15
J: TRBJ2-1
CDR3: CASSSTARVVDEQFF
DNA: TGTGCCAGCAGCTCCACAGCCAGGGTAGTCGATGAGCAGTTCTTC

D: .
V: TRBV12-3/TRBV12-4
size: .
length: 13
J: TRBJ2-7
CDR3: CASSAGAGAEQYF
DNA: TGTGCCAGCAGTGCCGGGGCTGGGGCCGAGCAGTACTTC

D: TRBD1
V: TRBV24-1
size: many
length: 16
J: TRBJ2-1
CDR3: CATSVSRDSSYNEQFF
DNA: TGTGCCACCAGTGTTAGCCGGGACAGCTCCTACAATGAGCAGTTCTTC

D: .
V: TRBV6-2/TRBV6-3
size: many
length: 13
J: TRBJ1-1
CDR3: CASSGRSYTEAFF
DNA: TGTGCCAGCAGTGGGAGGAGTTACACTGAAGCTTTCTTT

D: .
V: TRBV4-3
size: many
length: 16
J: TRBJ2-3
CDR3: CASSQDFLRGTDTQYF
DNA: TGCGCCAGCAGCCAAGATTTTTTGAGAGGGACAGATACGCAGTATTTT

D: .
V: TRBV5-4
size: .
length: 14
J: TRBJ2-2
CDR3: CASSLARNTGELFF
DNA: TGTGCCAGCAGCTTGGCTAGGAACACCGGGGAGCTGTTTTTT

D: TRBD2
V: TRBV4-3
size: once
length: 16
J: TRBJ2-7
CDR3: CASNQDLAGSSYAQYF
DNA: TGCGCCAGCAACCAAGATCTAGCGGGTTCCAGCTACGCGCAGTACTTC